Following are 24 T cell receptor beta chains from one sample sequenced in a study of T cell repertoires in cytomegalovirus infection (dated by TCRdb to about 2019). TCRdb records Illumina HiSeq 1500 as the sequencer. TCRdb handled the public reads itself, with Q25 trimming in fastp and clone calling in MiXCR, and kept productive beta chains. Entries are consolidated by CDR3 protein sequence, retaining the most common genes and DNA. The sample records some 230,000 distinct CDR3 sequences, approximately 22% of which are singletons. 15% to 20% of the sample comes from the top ten. The sample taken for sequencing was CD8+ T cells from PBMCs. The receptors derive from a human donor in good health (CMV status not recorded). Some clones in this sample may be carry-over from other donors' samples.

This chain connects TRBV2 to TRBJ2-1; D is tentatively TRBD1 or TRBD2 (6 bases each). The CDR3 runs 13 residues. Per the germline V gene, CDR1 is SNHLY and CDR2 is FYNNEI. V was trimmed by 1 base and J by 8 bases, leaving 9 bases between them. The CDR3 sequence: CASSEVGGHEQFF. CDR3 coding DNA: TGTGCCAGCAGTGAAGTCGGGGGCCATGAGCAGTTCTTC. Variable domain in full (rest from reference TRBV2 and TRBJ2-1): EPEVTQTPSHQVTQMGQEVILRCVPISNHLYFYWYRQILGQKVEFLVSFYNNEISEKSEIFDDQFSVERPDGSNFTLKIRSTKLEDSAMYFCASSEVGGHEQFFGPGTRLTVL.

The chain employs TRBV7-9 and TRBJ1-1; TRBD1 might be the D (5 bases). The germline CDR1 and CDR2 sequences are SEHNR and FQNEAQ (reference sequence). V lost 8 bases, J lost 11 bases, and 18 bases lay in between. The CDR3 is 12 residues long. The CDR3 sequence: CASGILRGYAFF. DNA of the CDR3: TGTGCCAGCGGGATTTTGAGGGGTTATGCTTTCTTT.

There are many counts of this clonotype. The V gene is TRBV7-2, the J gene TRBJ2-5, with 8 bases that match TRBD2. The germline V gene has CDR1 SGHTA and CDR2 FQGNSA. This CDR3 comprises 14 residues. Trimming removed 3 bases from V and 5 bases from J; junction bases left unmatched: 5. The CDR3 protein is CASSFTGGPETQYF. For the CDR3, the DNA is TGTGCCAGCAGCTTCACGGGGGGGCCGGAGACCCAGTACTTC.

In this sample, this clonotype turned up a few times. The chain employs TRBV15 and TRBJ1-2; D gene uncertain. CDR3 length equals 13 residues. Trimming stripped 5 bases from V and 4 bases from J, with 11 bases between. Germline assignment: CDR1 LNHNV and CDR2 YYDKDF (reference sequence). The CDR3 coding sequence is TGTGCCACCAGCCAACCTGACGGCTATGGCTACACCTTC. This sequence encodes CATSQPDGYGYTF.

This clonotype has a handful of counts. The chain uses TRBV7-8 and TRBJ2-2; 7 positions match TRBD1. This CDR3 spans 17 amino acids. CDR1 is SGHVS and CDR2 is FQNEAQ in the germline V gene. V dropped 5 bases and J dropped 0; count of bases not matched to a gene: 9. CDR3 sequence (DNA): TGTGCCAGCAGCCTAAAGAGGGGACAGACGAACACCGGGGAGCTGTTTTTT. Its translation: CASSLKRGQTNTGELFF.

This chain uses TRBV7-9 with TRBJ2-1; D unclear. This CDR3 spans 15 amino acids. In germline, CDR1 is SEHNR, CDR2 FQNEAQ (reference sequence). V gave up 1 base and J gave up 0 bases, with 7 bases separating them. CDR3 DNA: TGTGCCAGCAGCTTAGTAGATAGCTCCTACAATGAGCAGTTCTTC. Translated, it gives CASSLVDSSYNEQFF.

This chain connects TRBV27 to TRBJ2-7; D is possibly TRBD1 or TRBD2 (6 bases each). From germline, CDR1 is MNHEY and CDR2 SMNVEV (reference sequence). The length of the CDR3 is 14 residues. Trimming took 5 bases from V and 4 from J, leaving 15 bases between them. The CDR3 loop is CASSGPQGGYEQYF. Here the CDR3 DNA reads TGTGCCAGCAGTGGACCACAGGGAGGATACGAGCAGTACTTC.

The chain has TRBV28 and TRBJ2-7; D tentatively fits TRBD1 or TRBD2 (7 bases each). V lost 6 bases to trimming and J lost 2 bases, with 17 bases between them. The CDR3 sequence is 15 residues long. CDR1 MDHEN and CDR2 SYDVKM come from the germline V gene. CDR3 bases: TGTGCCAGCAGGACGGCAGGGGGGGGGCCCTACGAGCAGTACTTC. It specifies CASRTAGGGPYEQYF.

This clonotype was seen more than once but under ten times. DNA of the CDR3: TGTGCCAGCAGTTTGATACAGGGGTTTATTGACGAGCAGTACTTC. The encoded protein is CASSLIQGFIDEQYF. The gene calls are TRBV12-3 or TRBV12-4 and TRBJ2-7; 7 bases align to TRBD1. The CDR3 is made up of 15 amino acids. The V segment lost 3 bases and the J segment 5 bases; nucleotides outside the gene matches: 10.

The rearrangement joins TRBV20-1 to TRBJ2-1, with TRBD1 matching 8 bases. The CDR3 has 15 residues. Germline V lookup: CDR1 DFQATT, CDR2 SNEGSKA (reference sequence). V lost 0 bases and J lost 2; bases outside the gene matches: 3. Written as DNA, the CDR3 is TGCAGTGCTAGAGACACAGGGGGAACCTACAATGAGCAGTTCTTC. This sequence encodes CSARDTGGTYNEQFF.

V and J are TRBV5-1 and TRBJ2-7, with 8 positions matching TRBD2. J lost 2 bases, V lost 4 bases, and 8 bases had no gene match. The CDR3 has 15 amino acids. The germline V gene encodes CDR1 SGHRS and CDR2 YFSETQ. The CDR3 is CASSVIAGPTYEQYF. CDR3 in DNA: TGCGCCAGCAGCGTAATAGCGGGGCCCACCTACGAGCAGTACTTC.

This clonotype has just a few counts. The V call is TRBV12-3 or TRBV12-4, the J call TRBJ2-7, with 12 bases lining up with TRBD1. The V and J ends lost 5 bases and 3 bases, in that order; junction bases with no gene match: 14. There are 18 residues in the CDR3. The CDR3, as DNA: TGTGCCAGCAGTGGGACAGGGGGCGGGGATGCAAGGTTCTACGAGCAGTACTTC. It encodes CASSGTGGGDARFYEQYF.

This clonotype appeared many times. The chain couples TRBV20-1 to TRBJ1-4, with 7 positions matching TRBD1. CDR3 length: 14 residues. From germline, CDR1 is DFQATT and CDR2 SNEGSKA (reference sequence). The V and J ends lost 4 bases and 5 bases, in that order; junction bases with no gene match: 7. The CDR3 region has the DNA TGCAGTGCTATAGCCCCGGGACAGAATGAAAAACTGTTTTTT. Amino acid sequence: CSAIAPGQNEKLFF.

In this sample, this clonotype turned up a few times. The genes are TRBV2 and TRBJ1-1; D remains ambiguous. Trimming left V 1 base short and J 0 bases short, with 6 bases between. Germline V gene lookup returns CDR1 SNHLY and CDR2 FYNNEI. CDR3 length: 14 residues. CDR3 sequence reads: CASSEVSMNTEAFF. The CDR3 DNA reads as TGTGCCAGCAGTGAAGTTTCAATGAACACTGAAGCTTTCTTT.

This clonotype was observed at least ten times. The chain employs TRBV11-1 and TRBJ2-1; 9 bases line up with TRBD2. The CDR3 sequence is 16 residues long. The germline gives CDR1 SGHAT, CDR2 FQDESV (reference sequence). With 5 bases clipped from V and 5 bases from J, the junction kept 10 bases outside the gene matches. For the CDR3, the DNA is TGTGCCAGCAGCCCCCAGGGACTAGCATCGGACAATGAGCAGTTCTTC. This codes for CASSPQGLASDNEQFF.

This clonotype was seen repeatedly, ten times or more. This chain connects TRBV7-6 to TRBJ2-2; TRBD2 might be the D (5 bases). The germline V gene encodes CDR1 SGHVS and CDR2 FNYEAQ. V was cut by 3 bases and J by 4 bases, with 15 bases left in between. This CDR3 is built from 16 residues. This CDR3 reads CASSFSITAGTGELFF. As DNA, the CDR3 is TGTGCCAGCAGCTTCTCTATAACTGCGGGCACCGGGGAGCTGTTTTTT.

V gene TRBV2 combines with J gene TRBJ2-1, with TRBD1 matching 9 bases. The ends lost 3 bases at V and 6 bases at J; junction bases unmatched: 6. Per germline, CDR1 SNHLY and CDR2 FYNNEI. CDR3 length: 15 amino acids. DNA for the CDR3: TGTGCCAGCAGTGATGTGGGGACAGGGTTCAATGAGCAGTTCTTC. Residues: CASSDVGTGFNEQFF.

This clonotype was counted a few times. This chain connects TRBV29-1 to TRBJ2-2; a possible D gene is TRBD1 (6 bases). V lost 2 bases and J 4 bases, leaving 8 bases between the germline ends. CDR1 is SQVTM, CDR2 ANQGSEA, per germline. CDR3 length equals 13 residues. The CDR3, as DNA: TGCAGCGTTGAAATGGGGGCCACCGGGGAGCTGTTTTTT. It yields the protein CSVEMGATGELFF.

This chain links TRBV12-3 or TRBV12-4 with TRBJ2-1, with D maybe TRBD1 (5 bases). This CDR3 spans 16 amino acids. Deletions cut 5 bases from V and 5 bases from J, with 19 bases between. CDR3 sequence reads: CASSPIGAIGHNEQFF. The CDR3 DNA reads TGTGCCAGCAGTCCTATAGGGGCCATAGGCCACAATGAGCAGTTCTTC.

This clonotype was recorded only once. Sequence at one end of the junction differs from germline and may be a read error. The CDR3 region has the DNA TGTGCCAGCAAGGATGAAGGGTTGACGAATTCACCCCTCCACTTT. This gives the protein CASKDEGLTNSPLHF. The chain has TRBV4-1 and TRBJ1-6; D unclear. Looked up from germline, CDR1 is MGHRA and CDR2 is YSYEKL. The CDR3 is 15 residues long.

This clonotype was detected once. The V and J genes are TRBV11-2 and TRBJ1-1, with 12 bases lining up with TRBD1. Germline CDR1 is SGHAT and CDR2 is FQNNGV. This CDR3 is 15 amino acids long. The V gene end was trimmed by 3 bases and the J gene end by 7 bases; junction bases not matched to a gene: 6. CDR3 in amino acids: CASSFRDRGQDEAFF. The DNA of the CDR3 is TGTGCCAGCAGCTTCCGGGACAGGGGGCAGGATGAAGCTTTCTTT.

This clonotype was observed a handful of times. This chain uses TRBV20-1 with TRBJ2-7; no clear D. Germline CDR1 is DFQATT and CDR2 is SNEGSKA (reference sequence). The CDR3 is made up of 14 amino acids. The V gene lost 6 bases and the J gene lost 3 bases, with 18 bases spanning the gap. CDR3 in DNA: TGCAGTGCCCATGTCAGTCCCACGATCTACGAGCAGTACTTC. Protein product: CSAHVSPTIYEQYF.

At least ten counts were recorded for this clonotype. The chain uses TRBV5-6 and TRBJ1-1; D is unresolved. The CDR3 runs 13 residues. Germline-derived CDR1 and CDR2 are SGHDT and YYEEEE. Trimming cost V 1 base and J 1 base, with 5 bases left between them. CDR3 in amino acids: CASSLTQNTEAFF. CDR3 nucleotides: TGTGCCAGCAGCTTGACACAGAACACTGAAGCTTTCTTT.

This rearrangement joins TRBV2 to TRBJ1-1; D uncertain. V was trimmed by 4 bases and J by 4 bases, leaving 10 bases between them. Germline V lookup: CDR1 SNHLY, CDR2 FYNNEI. This CDR3 is built from 13 residues. The CDR3 nucleotides read TGTGCCAGCAGTGGGAAGGGTAGCACTGAAGCTTTCTTT. Translation gives CASSGKGSTEAFF.